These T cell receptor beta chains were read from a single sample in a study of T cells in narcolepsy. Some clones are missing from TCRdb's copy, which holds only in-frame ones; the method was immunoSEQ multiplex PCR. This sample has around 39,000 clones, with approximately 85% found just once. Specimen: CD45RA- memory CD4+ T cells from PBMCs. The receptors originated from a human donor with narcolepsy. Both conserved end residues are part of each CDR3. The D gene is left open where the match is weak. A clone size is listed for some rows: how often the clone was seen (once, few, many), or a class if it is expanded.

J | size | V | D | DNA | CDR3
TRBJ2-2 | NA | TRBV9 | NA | TGTGCCAGCAACGACAGGTCAACCACGAACACCGGGGAGCTGTTTTTT | CASNDRSTTNTGELFF
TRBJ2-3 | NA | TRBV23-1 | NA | TGCGCCAGCAGCAGAGCCCGGGAAAAAAGCACAGATACGCAGTATTTT | CASSRAREKSTDTQYF
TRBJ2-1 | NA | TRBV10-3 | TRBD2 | TGTGCCATCAGCCCTAAGGGGACTAGCGGGGGTTCCAGCTCCTACAATGAGCAGTTCTTC | CAISPKGTSGGSSSYNEQFF
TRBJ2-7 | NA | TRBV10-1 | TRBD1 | TGCGCCAGCAGTCGACAGGGTTGGTACGAGCAGTACTTC | CASSRQGWYEQYF
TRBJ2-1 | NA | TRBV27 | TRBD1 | TGTGCCAGCAGTAACCACCGACAGGGGGCTTACAATGAGCAGTTCTTC | CASSNHRQGAYNEQFF
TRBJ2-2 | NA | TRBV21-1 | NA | TGTGCCAGCAGCAAAGAGGGACACCTGGAGCTGTTTTTT | CASSKEGHLELFF
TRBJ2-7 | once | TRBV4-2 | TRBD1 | TGTGCCAGCAGCCACCAACCGGGACAGAGGTCCTACGAGCAGTACTTC | CASSHQPGQRSYEQYF
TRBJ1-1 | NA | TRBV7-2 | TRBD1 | TGTGCCAGCAGCTTAGAGACAGGGGGCAGGTACACTGAAGCTTTCTTT | CASSLETGGRYTEAFF
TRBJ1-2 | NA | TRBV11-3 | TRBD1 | TGTGCCAGCAGCCCGCGACAGGGGAACTATGGCTACACCTTC | CASSPRQGNYGYTF
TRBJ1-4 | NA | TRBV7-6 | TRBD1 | TGTGCCAGCAGCTCGACAGGGCCAGCGGGTAAACTGTTTTTT | CASSSTGPAGKLFF
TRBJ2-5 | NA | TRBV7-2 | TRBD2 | TGTGCCAGCAGCGCCGGACTAGCGGGGAAGGAGACCCAGTACTTC | CASSAGLAGKETQYF
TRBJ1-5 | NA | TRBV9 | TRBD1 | TGTGCCAGCAGCGTAGAACCAGGGACAGGAGAGCATTTT | CASSVEPGTGEHF
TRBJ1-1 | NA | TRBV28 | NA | TGTGCCAGCAGGGGGCCCAACACTGAAGCTTTCTTT | CASRGPNTEAFF
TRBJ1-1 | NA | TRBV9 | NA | TGTGCCAGCAGCGTAGTAGGGCAAACTGAAGCTTTCTTT | CASSVVGQTEAFF
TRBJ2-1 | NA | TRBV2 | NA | TGTGCCAGCAAAGGACCAGACTCCTACAATGAGCAGTTCTTC | CASKGPDSYNEQFF
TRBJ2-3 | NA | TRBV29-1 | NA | TGCAGCGTTCCCCAGGGGATGGGCACAGATACGCAGTATTTT | CSVPQGMGTDTQYF
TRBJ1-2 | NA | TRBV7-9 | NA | TGTGCCAGCAGCCCCGGCCCCGGGGGCGGCTACACCTTC | CASSPGPGGGYTF
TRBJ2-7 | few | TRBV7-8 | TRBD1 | TGTGCCAGCAGCTCAGGGGGCGCGTACGAGCAGTACTTC | CASSSGGAYEQYF
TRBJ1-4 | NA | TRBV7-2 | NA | TGTGCCAGCAGCTTTTATTTCTATAATGAAAAACTGTTTTTT | CASSFYFYNEKLFF
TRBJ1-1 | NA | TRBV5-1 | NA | TGCGCCAGCAGCTTGAGGGAACGGAACACTGAAGCTTTCTTT | CASSLRERNTEAFF
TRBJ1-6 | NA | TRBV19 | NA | TGTGCCAGTAGTATAGGGAACTCCTATAATTCACCCCTCCACTTT | CASSIGNSYNSPLHF
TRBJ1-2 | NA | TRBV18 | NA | TGTGCCAGCTCTTCAACCCTTAACTATGGCTACACCTTC | CASSSTLNYGYTF
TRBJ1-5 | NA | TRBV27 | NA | TGTGCCAGCAGTTTCCCTGGCAGTAGCAATCAGCCCCAGCATTTT | CASSFPGSSNQPQHF
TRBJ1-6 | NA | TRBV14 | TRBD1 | TGTGCCAGCAGCCAGGGGGACAGGGGGCCCGGCTCCTATAATTCACCCCTCCACTTT | CASSQGDRGPGSYNSPLHF
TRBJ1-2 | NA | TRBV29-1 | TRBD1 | TGCAGCGTTGAAGATCGCGCAGGGGGAAGCTATGGCTACACCTTC | CSVEDRAGGSYGYTF
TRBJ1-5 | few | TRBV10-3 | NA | TGTGCCATCAGTGCGGACAGAAATCAGCCCCAGCATTTT | CAISADRNQPQHF
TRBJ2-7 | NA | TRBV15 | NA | TGTGCCACCAGCAGAGATCTTGGGCGCGAGCAGTACTTC | CATSRDLGREQYF
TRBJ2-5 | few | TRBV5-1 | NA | TGCGCCAGCAGCCTGGGCAGGGGCCAAGAGACCCAGTACTTC | CASSLGRGQETQYF
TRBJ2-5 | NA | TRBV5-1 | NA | TGCGCCAGCAGTAGCGGACCTGGGGAGACCCAGTACTTC | CASSSGPGETQYF
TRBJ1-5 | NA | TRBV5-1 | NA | TGCGCCAGCAGCATGGCGGGTAGGGATGAGCAGCCCCAGCATTTT | CASSMAGRDEQPQHF
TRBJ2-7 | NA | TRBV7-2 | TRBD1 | TGTGCCAGCACCTCCCCCGGGACAGGGGGCGGGCAGTACTTC | CASTSPGTGGGQYF
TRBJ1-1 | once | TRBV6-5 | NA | TGTGCCAGCAGTTCCAACCAGGGGCACACTGAAGCTTTCTTT | CASSSNQGHTEAFF
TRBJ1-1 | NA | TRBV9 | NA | TGTGCCAGCAGCGTTGGAGGGAGCACTGAAGCTTTCTTT | CASSVGGSTEAFF
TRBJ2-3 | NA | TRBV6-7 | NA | TGTGCCAGCAGTAGACAGGCGAGCACAGATACGCAGTATTTT | CASSRQASTDTQYF
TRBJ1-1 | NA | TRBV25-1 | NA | TGTGCCAGCAGTGTAGTCCGGCCTATGAACACTGAAGCTTTCTTT | CASSVVRPMNTEAFF
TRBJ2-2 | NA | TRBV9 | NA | TGTGCCAGCAGCCCACAACAGGGTAGCACCGGGGAGCTGTTTTTT | CASSPQQGSTGELFF
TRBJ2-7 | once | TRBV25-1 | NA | TGTGCCAGCCATGGTTACGGAAGGACCTACGAGCAGTACTTC | CASHGYGRTYEQYF
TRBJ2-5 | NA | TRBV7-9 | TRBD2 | TGTGCCAGCAGCTCCGGGACTAGCGGGGGTCAAGAGACCCAGTACTTC | CASSSGTSGGQETQYF
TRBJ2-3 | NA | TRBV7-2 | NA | TGTGCCAGCAGCTTAAGACGGGGGACACCCACAGATACGCAGTATTTT | CASSLRRGTPTDTQYF
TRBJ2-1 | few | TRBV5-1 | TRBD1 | TGCGCCAGCAACGGACAGGGGGCCTACAATGAGCAGTTCTTC | CASNGQGAYNEQFF
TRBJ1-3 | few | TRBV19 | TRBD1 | TGTGCCAGTCCGGGACAGGGAAACAACACCATATATTTT | CASPGQGNNTIYF
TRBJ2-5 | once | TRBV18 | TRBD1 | TGTGCCAGCTCGACGGGACAGGGAGAGCAGTACTTC | CASSTGQGEQYF
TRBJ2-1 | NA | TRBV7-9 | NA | TGTGCCAGCACCAATAATGGACAGTTTGAGCAGTTCTTC | CASTNNGQFEQFF
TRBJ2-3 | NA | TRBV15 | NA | TGTGCCACCAGCACGGGACGTTTGACTAGCACAGATACGCAGTATTTT | CATSTGRLTSTDTQYF
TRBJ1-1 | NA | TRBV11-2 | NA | TGTGCCAGCAGCTTAGACAGCCTTGGGGGTAACACTGAAGCTTTCTTT | CASSLDSLGGNTEAFF
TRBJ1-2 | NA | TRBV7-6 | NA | TGTGCCAGCAGCCCGACCCCCTCGGAAGGCTACACCTTC | CASSPTPSEGYTF
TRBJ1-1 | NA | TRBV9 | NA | TGTGCCAGCAGCGTAGGGACAGACCTCATGAACACTGAAGCTTTCTTT | CASSVGTDLMNTEAFF
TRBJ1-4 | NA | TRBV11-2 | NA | TGTGCCAGCAGCTTAGATCGAGCTACTAATGAAAAACTGTTTTTT | CASSLDRATNEKLFF
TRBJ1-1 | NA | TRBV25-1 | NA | TGTGCCAGCAGTGAAGGGGGCAGAACTGAAGCTTTCTTT | CASSEGGRTEAFF
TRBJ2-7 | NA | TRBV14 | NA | TGTGCCAGCAGCCAAGAAATTGTCTCCTACGAGCAGTACTTC | CASSQEIVSYEQYF
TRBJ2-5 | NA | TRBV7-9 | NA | TGTGCCAGCAGCCCAAGCGGAGAGACCCAGTACTTC | CASSPSGETQYF
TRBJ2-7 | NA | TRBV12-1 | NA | TGTGCCAGCCCAGGGATCAGCGAGCAGTACTTC | CASPGISEQYF